The 7 T cell receptor beta chains in this list originate from one sample, sequenced in a study of beta chain features in type 1 diabetes. Study-wide results and limits: TCRB CDR3 length was moderately but significantly reduced in all four CD4+ subsets of Type 1 diabetes patients.

For these TCRs, the target antigens are not known. Expressed TCRB transcripts were sequenced because the isolated RNA had all been reverse transcribed beforehand. Here immunoSEQ multiplex PCR was the method, and the copy in TCRdb shows in-frame clones only, minus some. The sample records nearly 700,000 clones, 13% being singletons. Material: naive CD4+ T cells from blood. The receptors come from a man between 18 and 29 years old with type 1 diabetes.

The chain joins TRBV5-4 to TRBJ2-5; 11 nucleotides line up with TRBD2. The CDR3 extends over 16 amino acids. With 3 bases clipped from V and 4 bases from J, the junction kept 8 bases outside the gene matches. Germline CDR1 reads SGHNT; CDR2 reads YYREEE (reference sequence). For the CDR3, the DNA is TGTGCCAGCAGCTCCAGGACGGGACTAGCGGCAGAGACCCAGTACTTC. Its protein is CASSSRTGLAAETQYF.

Written as DNA, the CDR3 is TGTGCCAGCAGTGCGGACAGGGGGCGCGGGAACACTGAAGCTTTCTTT. The encoded protein is CASSADRGRGNTEAFF. The rearrangement uses TRBV27 and TRBJ1-1, with 11 bases that match TRBD1. The CDR3 contains 16 residues. Germline CDR1 is MNHEY and CDR2 is SMNVEV (reference sequence). Unmatched junction bases numbered 6, after V lost 5 bases and J lost 1 base.

V usage is TRBV6-4 and J usage is TRBJ2-1, with 8 bases aligning to TRBD2. Germline V gene lookup returns CDR1 MRHNA and CDR2 SNTAGT. This CDR3 region has 15 residues. The V gene end was trimmed by 2 bases and the J gene end by 4 bases; junction bases not matched to a gene: 4. The CDR3 DNA reads as TGTGCCAGCAGTGACAGGGGCGGGGGGTACAATGAGCAGTTCTTC. It encodes CASSDRGGGYNEQFF.

The chain joins TRBV2 to TRBJ2-6; 7 bases align to TRBD1. V shed 8 bases and J 0 bases; nucleotides not matched to a gene: 7. CDR3 length equals 16 residues. Germline V CDR1 and CDR2: SNHLY, FYNNEI. Here the CDR3 reads CASQDRTFSGANVLTF. The CDR3 coding sequence is TGTGCCAGCCAGGACAGGACGTTCTCTGGGGCCAACGTCCTGACTTTC.

The chain employs TRBV5-6 and TRBJ2-7, with D possibly being TRBD1 (6 bases). The germline V gene has CDR1 SGHDT and CDR2 YYEEEE. Trimming stripped 1 base from V and 2 bases from J, with 13 bases between. CDR3 length: 15 residues. Here the CDR3 DNA reads TGTGCCAGCAGCTTGCGTATCCAGGGGACCTACGAGCAGTACTTC. Translated, it gives CASSLRIQGTYEQYF.

This clone was seen a handful of times. The chain links TRBV18 to TRBJ1-5; D is unclear. Germline V gene data show CDR1 as KGHSH and CDR2 as LQKENI. Trimming removed 4 bases from V and 2 bases from J, with 9 bases in between. This CDR3 is built from 14 residues. The CDR3, as DNA: TGTGCCAGCTCACACTCCGGAGGCAATCAGCCCCAGCATTTT. Its protein product is CASSHSGGNQPQHF.

This clone was detected a few times. The chain employs TRBV28 and TRBJ2-7; D is tentatively TRBD1 or TRBD2 (5 bases each). The CDR3 runs to 14 residues. The V end lost 6 bases, the J end lost 6 bases, and 18 bases lay between the germline ends. Germline V lookup: CDR1 MDHEN, CDR2 SYDVKM. CDR3 sequence (DNA): TGTGCCAGCAGGCCCGGGACCGCCAGGCTCGAGCAGTACTTC. Translating gives CASRPGTARLEQYF.